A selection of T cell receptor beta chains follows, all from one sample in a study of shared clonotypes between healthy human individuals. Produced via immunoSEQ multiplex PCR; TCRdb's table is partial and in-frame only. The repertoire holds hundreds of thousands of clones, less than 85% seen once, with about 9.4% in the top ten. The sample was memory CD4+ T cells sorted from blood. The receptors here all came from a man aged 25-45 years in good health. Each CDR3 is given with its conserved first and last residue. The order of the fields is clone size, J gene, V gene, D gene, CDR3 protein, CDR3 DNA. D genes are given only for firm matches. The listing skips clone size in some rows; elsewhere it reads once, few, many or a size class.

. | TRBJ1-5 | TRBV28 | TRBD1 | CASSATGGLQPQHF | TGTGCCAGCAGTGCTACAGGGGGCCTGCAGCCCCAGCATTTT
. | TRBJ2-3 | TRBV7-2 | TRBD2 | CASSLAGGADTQYF | TGTGCCAGCAGCTTAGCGGGGGGGGCAGATACGCAGTATTTT
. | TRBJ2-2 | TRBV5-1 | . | CASSTDINTGELFF | TGCGCCAGCAGCACCGACATAAACACCGGGGAGCTGTTTTTT
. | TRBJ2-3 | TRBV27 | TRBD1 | CASSQQGAGTDTQYF | TGTGCCAGCAGCCAACAGGGGGCTGGCACAGATACGCAGTATTTT
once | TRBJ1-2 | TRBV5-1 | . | CASSLGTAAEGGYTF | TGCGCCAGCAGCTTGGGGACAGCTGCGGAAGGAGGCTACACCTTC
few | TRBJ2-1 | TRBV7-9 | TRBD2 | CASRPLAGVVNEQFF | TGTGCCAGCAGGCCTTTGGCGGGAGTAGTGAATGAGCAGTTCTTC
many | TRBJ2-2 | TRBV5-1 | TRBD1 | CASTKTGETGELFF | TGCGCCAGCACCAAGACAGGGGAGACCGGGGAGCTGTTTTTT
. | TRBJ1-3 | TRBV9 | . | CASSVTRQETSGNTIYF | TGTGCCAGCAGCGTAACCCGACAGGAAACCTCTGGAAACACCATATATTTT
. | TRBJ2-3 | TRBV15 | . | CATSREWDTQYF | TGTGCCACCAGCAGAGAGTGGGATACGCAGTATTTT
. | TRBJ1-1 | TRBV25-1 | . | CASSFSGTTEAFF | TGTGCCAGCAGTTTTAGTGGGACCACTGAAGCTTTCTTT
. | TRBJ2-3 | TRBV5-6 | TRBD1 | CASSRTGGTSTDTQYF | TGTGCCAGCAGCCGGACAGGGGGCACTAGCACAGATACGCAGTATTTT
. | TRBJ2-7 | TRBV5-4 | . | CASSLKGPHFYEQYF | TGTGCCAGCAGCTTGAAGGGGCCCCACTTCTACGAGCAGTACTTC
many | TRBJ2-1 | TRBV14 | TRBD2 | CASSQDIRGETSGPGGGYNEQFF | TGTGCCAGCAGCCAAGACATTCGGGGCGAGACTAGCGGACCCGGAGGTGGGTACAATGAGCAGTTCTTC
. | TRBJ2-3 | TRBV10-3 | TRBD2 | CAISLAGSTDTQYF | TGTGCCATCTCCCTAGCGGGGAGCACAGATACGCAGTATTTT
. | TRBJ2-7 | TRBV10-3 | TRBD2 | CAISVRAGVVEQYF | TGTGCCATCAGTGTAAGAGCGGGAGTTGTCGAGCAGTACTTC
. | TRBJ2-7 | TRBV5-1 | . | CASSFSSASREQYF | TGCGCCAGCAGCTTTAGTTCGGCCTCTAGGGAGCAGTACTTC
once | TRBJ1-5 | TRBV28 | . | CASSSVGQPQHF | TGTGCCAGCAGTTCCGTAGGCCAGCCCCAGCATTTT
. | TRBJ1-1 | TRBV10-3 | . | CASQGYTEAFF | TGTGCCAGTCAGGGTTACACTGAAGCTTTCTTT
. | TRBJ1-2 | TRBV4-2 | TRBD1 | CASSQEGTGSAYGYTF | TGTGCCAGCAGCCAAGAGGGGACAGGGTCGGCCTATGGCTACACCTTC
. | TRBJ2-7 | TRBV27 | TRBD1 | CASSFRGQGGLRPYEQYF | TGTGCCAGCAGTTTCAGGGGACAGGGCGGGCTTCGGCCCTACGAGCAGTACTTC
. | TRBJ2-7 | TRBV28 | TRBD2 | CASSPLGGSYEQYF | TGTGCCAGCAGCCCGCTCGGGGGGAGCTACGAGCAGTACTTC
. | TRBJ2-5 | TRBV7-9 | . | CASSTVGGSQETQYF | TGTGCCAGCAGCACAGTAGGGGGGTCTCAAGAGACCCAGTACTTC
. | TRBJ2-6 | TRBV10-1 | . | CASSKHPLGQFSGANVLTF | TGCGCCAGCAGCAAGCATCCATTGGGGCAGTTCTCTGGGGCCAACGTCCTGACTTTC
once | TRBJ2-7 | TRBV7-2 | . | CASSQTGAYEQYF | TGTGCCAGCAGCCAGACAGGAGCCTACGAGCAGTACTTC
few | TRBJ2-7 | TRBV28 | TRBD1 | CASRRGGLSNEQYF | TGTGCCAGCAGGAGAGGGGGCCTTAGCAACGAGCAGTACTTC
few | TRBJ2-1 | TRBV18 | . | CASSPPKRQRSYNEQFF | TGTGCCAGCTCACCACCGAAGCGACAGCGCTCCTACAATGAGCAGTTCTTC
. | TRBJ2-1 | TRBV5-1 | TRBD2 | CASSLARTTSVHNEQFF | TGCGCCAGCAGCTTGGCCAGGACGACTAGCGTACACAATGAGCAGTTCTTC
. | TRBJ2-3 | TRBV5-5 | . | CASSLDGAITDTQYF | TGTGCCAGCAGCTTGGACGGAGCTATCACAGATACGCAGTATTTT
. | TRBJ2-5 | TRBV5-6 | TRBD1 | CASSSRTGGETQYF | TGTGCCAGCAGTTCGAGGACAGGAGGAGAGACCCAGTACTTC
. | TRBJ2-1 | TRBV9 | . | CASSPHPSEVSSYNEQFF | TGTGCCAGCAGCCCGCACCCCTCGGAAGTGAGCTCCTACAATGAGCAGTTCTTC
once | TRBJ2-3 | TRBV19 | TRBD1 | CASKARGPSTDTQYF | TGTGCCAGTAAGGCGAGGGGGCCTAGCACAGATACGCAGTATTTT
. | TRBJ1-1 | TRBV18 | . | CASSPSMLTGNTEAFF | TGTGCCAGCTCACCTTCGATGTTGACGGGGAACACTGAAGCTTTCTTT
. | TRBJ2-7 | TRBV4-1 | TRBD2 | CASSQDLAGGIRSSYEQYF | TGCGCCAGCAGCCAAGACTTAGCGGGAGGGATCAGGAGCTCCTACGAGCAGTACTTC
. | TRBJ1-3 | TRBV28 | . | CASAKLVGTGNTIYF | TGTGCCAGCGCCAAATTGGTCGGCACGGGAAACACCATATATTTT
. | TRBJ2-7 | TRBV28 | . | CALGGAGLDEQYF | TGTGCCCTGGGGGGAGCGGGTCTTGACGAGCAGTACTTC
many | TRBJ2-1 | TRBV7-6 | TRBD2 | CASSLGGTSHEQFF | TGTGCCAGCAGCTTAGGGGGGACTAGTCATGAGCAGTTCTTC
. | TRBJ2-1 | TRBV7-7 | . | CASSRTDFNEQFF | TGTGCTAGCTCCCGAACCGACTTCAATGAGCAGTTCTTC
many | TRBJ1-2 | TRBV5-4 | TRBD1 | CASSSATGGRGYTF | TGTGCCAGCAGCTCCGCCACAGGGGGCCGTGGCTACACCTTC
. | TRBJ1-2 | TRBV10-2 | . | CASSSQGVRLYGYTF | TGCGCCAGCAGTTCACAGGGTGTACGGCTCTATGGCTACACCTTC
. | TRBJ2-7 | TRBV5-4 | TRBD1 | CASSSPPGTAYEQYF | TGTGCCAGCAGCTCACCTCCCGGGACAGCCTACGAGCAGTACTTC
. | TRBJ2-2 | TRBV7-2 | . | CASSLAPSGELFF | TGTGCCAGCAGCTTAGCCCCCTCGGGGGAGCTGTTTTTT